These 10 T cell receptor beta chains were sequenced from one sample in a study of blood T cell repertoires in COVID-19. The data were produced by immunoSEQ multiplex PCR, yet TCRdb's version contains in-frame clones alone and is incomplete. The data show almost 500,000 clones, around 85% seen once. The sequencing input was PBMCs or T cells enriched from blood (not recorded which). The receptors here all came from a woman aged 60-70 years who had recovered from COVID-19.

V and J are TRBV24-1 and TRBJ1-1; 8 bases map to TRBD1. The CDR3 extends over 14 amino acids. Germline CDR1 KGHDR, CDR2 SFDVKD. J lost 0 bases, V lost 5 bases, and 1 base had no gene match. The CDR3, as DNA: TGTGCCACCAGTGGGACAGGGATGAACACTGAAGCTTTCTTT. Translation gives CATSGTGMNTEAFF.

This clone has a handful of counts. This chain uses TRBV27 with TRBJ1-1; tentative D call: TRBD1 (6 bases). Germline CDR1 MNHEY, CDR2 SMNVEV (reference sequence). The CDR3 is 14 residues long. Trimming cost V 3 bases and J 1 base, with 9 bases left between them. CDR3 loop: CASSFWGRNTEAFF. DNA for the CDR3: TGTGCCAGCAGTTTTTGGGGGCGGAACACTGAAGCTTTCTTT.

In nucleotides, the CDR3 is TGTGCCAGCAGTTTATATCAGGGGGTAGGCCACAATGAGCAGTTCTTC. This sequence encodes CASSLYQGVGHNEQFF. The genes are TRBV27 and TRBJ2-1, with 7 bases fitting TRBD1. CDR1 and CDR2 (germline): MNHEY, SMNVEV (reference sequence). The CDR3 contains 16 residues. Trimming removed 1 base from V and 5 bases from J; junction bases left unmatched: 8.

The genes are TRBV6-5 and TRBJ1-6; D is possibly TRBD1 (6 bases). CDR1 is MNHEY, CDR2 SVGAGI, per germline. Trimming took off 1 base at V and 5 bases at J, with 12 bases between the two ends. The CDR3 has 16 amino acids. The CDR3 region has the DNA TGTGCCAGCAGTTACTGGTCAGGGGTCCATAATTCACCCCTCCACTTT. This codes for CASSYWSGVHNSPLHF.

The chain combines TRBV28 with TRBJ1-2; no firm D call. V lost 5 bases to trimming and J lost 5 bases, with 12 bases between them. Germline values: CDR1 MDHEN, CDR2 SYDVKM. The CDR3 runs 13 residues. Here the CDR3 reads CASSGGQRYGYTF. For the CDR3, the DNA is TGTGCCAGCAGTGGAGGCCAAAGATATGGCTACACCTTC.

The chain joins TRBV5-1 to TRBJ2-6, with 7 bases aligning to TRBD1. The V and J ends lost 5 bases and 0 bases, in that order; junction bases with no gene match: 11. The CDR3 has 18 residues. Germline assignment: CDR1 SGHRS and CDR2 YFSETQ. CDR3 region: CASSLRDSDTSGANVLTF. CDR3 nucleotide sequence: TGCGCCAGCAGTCTCCGGGACAGTGATACCTCTGGGGCCAACGTCCTGACTTTC.

This CDR3 reads CASSMPGGPFTGELFF. DNA of the CDR3: TGTGCCAGTAGTATGCCCGGGGGGCCCTTCACCGGGGAGCTGTTTTTT. The V and J genes are TRBV19 and TRBJ2-2, with TRBD2 as a possible D gene (7 bases). Germline assignment: CDR1 LNHDA and CDR2 SQIVND (reference sequence). Trimming took 3 bases from V and 4 from J, leaving 15 bases between them. This CDR3 contains 16 residues. The full variable domain, with the rest looked up from reference TRBV19 and TRBJ2-2, is DGGITQSPKYLFRKEGQNVTLSCEQNLNHDAMYWYRQDPGQGLRLIYYSQIVNDFQKGDIAEGYSVSREKKESFPLTVTSAQKNPTAFYLCASSMPGGPFTGELFFGEGSRLTVL.

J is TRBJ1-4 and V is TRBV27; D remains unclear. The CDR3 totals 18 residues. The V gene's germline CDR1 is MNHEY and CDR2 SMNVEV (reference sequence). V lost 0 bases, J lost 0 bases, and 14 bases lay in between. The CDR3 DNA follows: TGTGCCAGCAGTTTATCCTACCGGGAACCGGCAACTAATGAAAAACTGTTTTTT. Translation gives CASSLSYREPATNEKLFF.

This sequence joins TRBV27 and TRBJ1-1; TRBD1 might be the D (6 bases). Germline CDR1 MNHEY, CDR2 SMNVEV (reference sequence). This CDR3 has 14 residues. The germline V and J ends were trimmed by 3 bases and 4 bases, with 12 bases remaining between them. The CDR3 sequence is CASSFRQVGTEAFF. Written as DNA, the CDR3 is TGTGCCAGCAGTTTCAGACAGGTGGGCACTGAAGCTTTCTTT.

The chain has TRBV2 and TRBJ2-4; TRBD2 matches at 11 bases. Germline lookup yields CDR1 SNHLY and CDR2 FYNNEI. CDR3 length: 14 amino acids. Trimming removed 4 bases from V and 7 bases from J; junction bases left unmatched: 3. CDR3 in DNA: TGTGCCAGCAGTGCGACTAGCGGGGAGAACATTCAGTACTTC. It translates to CASSATSGENIQYF.